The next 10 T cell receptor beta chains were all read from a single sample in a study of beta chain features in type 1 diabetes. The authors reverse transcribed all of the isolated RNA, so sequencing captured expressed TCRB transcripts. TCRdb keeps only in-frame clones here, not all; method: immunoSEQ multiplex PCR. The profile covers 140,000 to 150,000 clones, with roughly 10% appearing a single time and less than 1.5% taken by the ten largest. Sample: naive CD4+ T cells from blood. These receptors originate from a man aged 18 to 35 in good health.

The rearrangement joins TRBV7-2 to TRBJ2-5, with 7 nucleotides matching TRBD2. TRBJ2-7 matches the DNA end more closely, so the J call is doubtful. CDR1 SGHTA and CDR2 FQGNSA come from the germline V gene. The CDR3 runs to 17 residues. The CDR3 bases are TGTGCCAGCAGCTTACGTGCCGGACTAGTTCCCTCCTACGAGCAGTACTTC. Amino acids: CASSLRAGLVPSYEQYF.

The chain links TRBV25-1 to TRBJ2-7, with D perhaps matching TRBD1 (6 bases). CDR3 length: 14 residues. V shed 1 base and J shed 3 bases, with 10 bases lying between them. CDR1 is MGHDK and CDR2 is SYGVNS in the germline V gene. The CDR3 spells CASSEWGQNYEQYF. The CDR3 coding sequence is TGTGCCAGCAGTGAATGGGGGCAGAACTACGAGCAGTACTTC.

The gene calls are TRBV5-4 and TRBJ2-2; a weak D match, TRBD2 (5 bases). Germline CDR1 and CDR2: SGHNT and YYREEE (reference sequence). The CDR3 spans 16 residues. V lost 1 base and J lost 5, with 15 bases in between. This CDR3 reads CASSLNNGVATGELFF. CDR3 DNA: TGTGCCAGCAGCTTGAATAACGGGGTAGCTACCGGGGAGCTGTTTTTT. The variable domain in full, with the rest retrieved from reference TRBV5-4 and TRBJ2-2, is ETGVTQSPTHLIKTRGQQVTLRCSSQSGHNTVSWYQQALGQGPQFIFQYYREEENGRGNFPPRFSGLQFPNYSSELNVNALELDDSALYLCASSLNNGVATGELFFGEGSRLTVL.

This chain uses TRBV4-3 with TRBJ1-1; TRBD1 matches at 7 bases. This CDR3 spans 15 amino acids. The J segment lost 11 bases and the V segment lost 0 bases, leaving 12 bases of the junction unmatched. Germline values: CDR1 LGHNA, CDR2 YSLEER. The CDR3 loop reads CASSQDLGDSRGAFF. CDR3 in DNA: TGCGCCAGCAGCCAAGATTTAGGGGACAGCCGTGGGGCTTTCTTT.

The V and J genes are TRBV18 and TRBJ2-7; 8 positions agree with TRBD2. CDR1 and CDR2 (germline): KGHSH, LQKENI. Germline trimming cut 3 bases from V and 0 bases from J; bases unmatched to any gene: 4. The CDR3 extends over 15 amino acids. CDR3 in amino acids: CASSPALAASYEQYF. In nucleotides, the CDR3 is TGTGCCAGCTCACCGGCACTAGCGGCCTCCTACGAGCAGTACTTC.

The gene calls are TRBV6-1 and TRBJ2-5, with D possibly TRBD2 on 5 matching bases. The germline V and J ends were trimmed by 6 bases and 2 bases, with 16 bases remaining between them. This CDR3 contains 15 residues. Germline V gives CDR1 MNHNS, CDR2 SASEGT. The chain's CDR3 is CASRDSGGPQETQYF. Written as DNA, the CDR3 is TGTGCCAGCAGGGACTCCGGTGGGCCTCAAGAGACCCAGTACTTC.

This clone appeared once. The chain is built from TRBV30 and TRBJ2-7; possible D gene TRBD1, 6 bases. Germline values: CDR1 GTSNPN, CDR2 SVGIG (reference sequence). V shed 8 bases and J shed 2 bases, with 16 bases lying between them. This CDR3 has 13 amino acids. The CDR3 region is CAIARGGTYEQYF. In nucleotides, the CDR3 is TGTGCCATCGCCAGGGGCGGTACCTACGAGCAGTACTTC.

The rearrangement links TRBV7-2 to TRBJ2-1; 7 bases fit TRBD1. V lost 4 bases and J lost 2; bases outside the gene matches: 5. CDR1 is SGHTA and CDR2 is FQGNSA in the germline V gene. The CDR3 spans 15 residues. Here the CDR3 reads CASSWDRTTYNEQFF. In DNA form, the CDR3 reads TGTGCCAGCAGCTGGGACAGAACTACCTACAATGAGCAGTTCTTC.

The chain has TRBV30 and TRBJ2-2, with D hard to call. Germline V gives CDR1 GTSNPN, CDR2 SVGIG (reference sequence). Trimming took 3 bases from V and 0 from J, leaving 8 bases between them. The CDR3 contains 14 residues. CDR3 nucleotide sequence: TGTGCCTGGAGCCTTGGAGCGAACACCGGGGAGCTGTTTTTT. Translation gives CAWSLGANTGELFF.

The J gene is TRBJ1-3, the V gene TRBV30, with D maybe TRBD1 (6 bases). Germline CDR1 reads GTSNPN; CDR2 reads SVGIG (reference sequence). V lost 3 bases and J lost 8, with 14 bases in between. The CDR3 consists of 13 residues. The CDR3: CAWSSGVGDTIYF. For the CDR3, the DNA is TGTGCCTGGAGCTCAGGGGTTGGGGACACCATATATTTT.